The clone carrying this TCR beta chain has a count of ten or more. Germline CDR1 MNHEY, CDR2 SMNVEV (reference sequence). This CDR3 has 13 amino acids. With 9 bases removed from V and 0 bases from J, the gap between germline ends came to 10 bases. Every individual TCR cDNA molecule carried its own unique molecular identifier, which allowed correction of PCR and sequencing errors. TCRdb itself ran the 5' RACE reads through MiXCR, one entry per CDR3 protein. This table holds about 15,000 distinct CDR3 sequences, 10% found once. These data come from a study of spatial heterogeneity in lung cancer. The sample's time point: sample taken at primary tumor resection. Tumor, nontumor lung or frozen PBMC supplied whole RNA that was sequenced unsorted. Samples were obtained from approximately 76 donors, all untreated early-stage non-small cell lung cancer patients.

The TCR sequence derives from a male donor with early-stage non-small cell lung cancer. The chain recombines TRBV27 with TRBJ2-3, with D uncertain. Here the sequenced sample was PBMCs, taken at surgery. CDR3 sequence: CASGPPSTDTQYF. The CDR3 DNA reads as TGTGCCAGTGGGCCGCCTAGCACAGATACGCAGTATTTT.